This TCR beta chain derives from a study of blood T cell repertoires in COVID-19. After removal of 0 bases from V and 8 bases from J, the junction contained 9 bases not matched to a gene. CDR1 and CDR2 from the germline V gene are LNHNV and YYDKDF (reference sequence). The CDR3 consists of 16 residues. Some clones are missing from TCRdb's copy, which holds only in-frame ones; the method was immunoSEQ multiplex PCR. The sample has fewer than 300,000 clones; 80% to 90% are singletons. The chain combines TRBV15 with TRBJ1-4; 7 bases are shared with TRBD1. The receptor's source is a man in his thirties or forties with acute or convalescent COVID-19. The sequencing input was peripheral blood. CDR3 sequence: CATSRETAGGKEKLFF. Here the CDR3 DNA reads TGTGCCACCAGCAGAGAAACTGCAGGGGGGAAGGAAAAACTGTTTTTT.